This TCR beta chain is drawn from a study of blood T cells in healthy people across ages. Sample-barcoded 5' priming and a J-beta primer mix drove a second PCR of roughly 6 to 12 cycles. Each of the cDNA molecules was tagged by a template-switch adaptor with 12 random nucleotides. Per sample, CDR3-containing paired-end reads numbered at least 2.5 million. TCRdb re-called the 5' RACE reads with MiXCR, one entry per CDR3 protein. The table lists roughly 1,800,000 distinct CDR3 sequences, roughly 49% of them singletons. Points from the study as a whole: Possibly confounding the expanded clonotype changes was the fact that donor CMV status was unknown.

Regarding this clonotype: Its antigen is as yet unknown.

This CDR3 is 13 amino acids long. Looked up from germline, CDR1 is DFQATT and CDR2 is SNEGSKA (reference sequence). V gave up 5 bases and J gave up 5 bases, with 13 bases separating them. Input material: blood. This sequence originates from a woman aged 40-49 years in good health. The chain has TRBV20-1 and TRBJ2-1; D remains ambiguous. Here the CDR3 reads CSAPSGRNNEQFF. CDR3 nucleotide sequence: TGCAGTGCTCCATCGGGCCGGAACAATGAGCAGTTCTTC.